One and the same sample provided the 22 T cell receptor beta chains below, sequenced in a study of neurological immune-mediated disorders. TCRdb recomputed calls from the 5' RACE reads with MiXCR, one row per CDR3 protein. The sample records around 37,000 distinct CDR3 sequences, around 10% being singletons. Sample time point: technical triplicate 1. The specimen was PBMCs. These receptors were taken from a man between 60 and 75 years old with HTLV-1-associated myelopathy (HAM/TSP).

This clonotype was recorded many times. This chain connects TRBV5-1 to TRBJ1-1; no definite D call. Trimming shortened V by 4 bases and J by 3 bases, and 7 bases separated the two germline ends. Germline lookup yields CDR1 SGHRS and CDR2 YFSETQ. This CDR3 has 12 amino acids. The CDR3 loop reads CASSNRDTEAFF. CDR3 in DNA: TGCGCCAGCAGCAACCGGGACACTGAAGCTTTCTTT.

This clonotype was picked up many times. Here the CDR3 DNA reads TGTGCCAGCAGCCTTCAACAGGAGTACACAGATACGCAGTATTTT. Translated: CASSLQQEYTDTQYF. This chain connects TRBV3-1 to TRBJ2-3; possible D gene TRBD1, 5 bases. CDR1 is LGHDT, CDR2 YNNKEL, per germline (reference sequence). The CDR3 has 15 residues. Trimming removed 4 bases from V and 2 bases from J, with 13 bases in between.

This clonotype was picked up many times. The chain links TRBV20-1 to TRBJ2-1; 13 bases agree with TRBD2. Germline-derived CDR1 and CDR2 are DFQATT and SNEGSKA (reference sequence). CDR3 size: 14 residues. V gave up 3 bases and J gave up 10 bases; unmatched junction bases: 6. The CDR3: CSARRTSGSGEQFF. Written as DNA, the CDR3 is TGCAGTGCTAGGAGGACTAGCGGGAGTGGGGAGCAGTTCTTC.

This clonotype was observed at least ten times. The chain employs TRBV20-1 and TRBJ2-3, with D unclear. From germline, CDR1 is DFQATT and CDR2 SNEGSKA (reference sequence). The CDR3 consists of 17 residues. Trimming removed 3 bases from V and 5 bases from J, with 24 bases in between. The CDR3 DNA sequence: TGCAGTGCTAGTCCCCCTCCAGTGGCGCGCATGTTAGATACGCAGTATTTT. It codes for CSASPPPVARMLDTQYF.

The sample holds many counts of this clonotype. J is TRBJ1-5 and V is TRBV12-3 or TRBV12-4, with D perhaps TRBD1 (5 bases). V was cut by 6 bases and J by 6 bases, with 21 bases left in between. The CDR3 covers 16 residues. This CDR3 reads CASSSLGTGFSQPQHF. For the CDR3, the DNA is TGTGCCAGCAGCTCCCTCGGGACCGGATTCAGTCAGCCCCAGCATTTT.

This clonotype was observed many times. The rearrangement links TRBV18 to TRBJ1-5; weak D call: TRBD1 (6 bases). The CDR3 covers 13 residues. Germline CDR1 is KGHSH and CDR2 is LQKENI. V was shortened by 8 bases and J by 8 bases, with 16 bases between the two germline ends. CDR3 residues: CASATGYREPQHF. CDR3 in DNA: TGTGCCAGCGCTACAGGGTATCGTGAGCCCCAGCATTTT.

The chain uses TRBV6-1 and TRBJ2-7; 8 positions agree with TRBD2. From germline, CDR1 is MNHNS and CDR2 SASEGT. V was pared by 4 bases and J by 1 base, with 6 bases of the junction left unmatched. The CDR3 spans 15 residues. The CDR3 sequence is CASSVLGRGSYEQYF. As DNA, the CDR3 is TGTGCCAGCAGTGTCCTCGGGAGGGGGTCCTACGAGCAGTACTTC.

This clonotype came up many times. The rearrangement links TRBV11-2 to TRBJ2-7; 7 bases are a match to TRBD2. CDR3 length: 15 residues. V trimming: 1 base; J trimming: 0 bases; junction bases outside the gene matches: 3. CDR1 and CDR2 from the germline V gene are SGHAT and FQNNGV. CDR3 DNA: TGTGCCAGCAGCTTAGGGCGGACTAGCTCCTACGAGCAGTACTTC. Amino acids: CASSLGRTSSYEQYF.

At least ten counts were recorded for this clonotype. The rearrangement links TRBV6-1 to TRBJ1-1; D unclear. Germline assignment: CDR1 MNHNS and CDR2 SASEGT. The ends were cut back, 0 bases at V and 4 bases at J, with 12 bases in the middle. The CDR3 is 15 residues long. CDR3 sequence reads: CASSEARVLGTEAFF. The CDR3 region has the DNA TGTGCCAGCAGTGAAGCCCGCGTCCTGGGCACTGAAGCTTTCTTT.

This clonotype has ten or more counts. The chain is built from TRBV12-3 or TRBV12-4 and TRBJ2-7; TRBD2 is a possible D gene (6 bases). V lost 5 bases and J 6 bases, leaving 17 bases between the germline ends. This CDR3 spans 14 amino acids. The CDR3 coding sequence is TGTGCCAGCAGTCCGGGGGTGGAGGTGGGCGAGCAGTACTTC. Protein sequence: CASSPGVEVGEQYF.

This clonotype was seen at least ten times. The rearrangement links TRBV5-1 to TRBJ2-1, with 8 bases aligning to TRBD2. The CDR3 is made up of 18 amino acids. Germline CDR1 and CDR2: SGHRS and YFSETQ. With 2 bases clipped from V and 0 bases from J, the junction kept 10 bases outside the gene matches. The CDR3: CASSLTGQSGSSYNEQFF. The CDR3 bases are TGCGCCAGCAGCTTAACCGGACAGAGCGGGAGCTCCTACAATGAGCAGTTCTTC.

This clonotype was detected only a few times. The rearrangement joins TRBV6-2 or TRBV6-3 to TRBJ2-1; tentatively, D is TRBD2 (5 bases). V dropped 5 bases and J dropped 9 bases, with 8 bases sitting between them. The V gene's germline CDR1 is MNHEY and CDR2 SVGEGT. The CDR3 runs 11 residues. The CDR3 sequence is CASSKRFEQFF. For the CDR3, the DNA is TGTGCCAGCAGTAAGCGGTTTGAGCAGTTCTTC.

Many counts were recorded for this clonotype. The rearrangement uses TRBV28 and TRBJ2-7; D unclear. Germline values: CDR1 MDHEN, CDR2 SYDVKM. Trimming took off 5 bases at V and 0 bases at J, with 11 bases between the two ends. This CDR3 has 14 residues. The CDR3 nucleotides read TGTGCCAGCAGTACTTTCAGGTCCTCCTACGAGCAGTACTTC. It encodes CASSTFRSSYEQYF.

This clonotype was counted many times. The J gene is TRBJ2-7, the V gene TRBV3-1, with a possible D match to TRBD1 (6 bases). CDR3 length equals 14 residues. Trimming removed 5 bases at V and 5 bases at J, with 16 bases between. Germline V gene sequence: CDR1 LGHDT, CDR2 YNNKEL (reference sequence). The CDR3 DNA follows: TGTGCCAGCAGCAACCGAAAAGGGGGACACGAGCAGTACTTC. It yields the protein CASSNRKGGHEQYF.

This clonotype came up many times. The chain recombines TRBV9 with TRBJ1-2, with 11 bases identical to TRBD1. The CDR3 sequence is 14 residues long. V gave up 4 bases and J gave up 3 bases; unmatched junction bases: 2. The germline V gene encodes CDR1 SGDLS and CDR2 YYNGEE. DNA of the CDR3: TGTGCCAGCAGCACGGGACAGGGGGACTATGGCTACACCTTC. The encoded protein is CASSTGQGDYGYTF.

This clonotype appeared many times. The rearrangement uses TRBV29-1 and TRBJ2-3; perhaps TRBD1 as D (6 bases). Trimming stripped 2 bases from V and 2 bases from J, with 14 bases between. Germline assignment: CDR1 SQVTM and CDR2 ANQGSEA. The CDR3 contains 15 residues. The CDR3 loop is CSVEKGEHNTDTQYF. CDR3 in DNA: TGCAGCGTTGAAAAGGGGGAACATAACACAGATACGCAGTATTTT.

This clonotype was seen ten or more times. The rearrangement links TRBV27 to TRBJ1-2; 7 positions match TRBD1. The CDR3 has 16 amino acids. The germline V gene has CDR1 MNHEY and CDR2 SMNVEV (reference sequence). The V segment lost 5 bases and the J segment 8 bases; nucleotides outside the gene matches: 17. The CDR3 DNA is TGTGCCAGCAGTCCGCAATTTTTTGGGACAGCGCTGGGCTACACCTTC. The encoded protein is CASSPQFFGTALGYTF.

This clonotype was recorded at least ten times. This sequence joins TRBV6-4 and TRBJ2-1, with TRBD2 matching over 15 bases. This CDR3 has 16 residues. V lost 3 bases, J lost 8 bases, and 5 bases stayed unmatched. Germline-derived CDR1 and CDR2 are MRHNA and SNTAGT. The CDR3 is CASSESGLAGGDEQFF. CDR3 in DNA: TGTGCCAGCAGTGAATCGGGACTAGCGGGAGGTGATGAGCAGTTCTTC.

This clonotype was seen repeatedly, ten times or more. The chain carries TRBV12-3 or TRBV12-4 and TRBJ1-4, with a possible D match to TRBD1 (5 bases). This CDR3 is built from 12 residues. V shed 7 bases and J shed 8 bases, with 11 bases lying between them. The CDR3, as DNA: TGTGCCAGCATGCTACGGGGGGAAAAACTGTTTTTT. Encoded protein: CASMLRGEKLFF.

This clonotype showed up many times. The rearrangement joins TRBV11-3 to TRBJ2-5, with D possibly being TRBD2 (5 bases). This CDR3 comprises 14 residues. Between the trimmed V and J ends, which lost 5 bases and 5 bases, there was a span of 15 bases. CDR1 is SGHNT, CDR2 YENEEA, per germline. CDR3 sequence reads: CASSPQTTGETQYF. The CDR3 nucleotides are TGTGCCAGCAGCCCCCAGACCACGGGGGAGACCCAGTACTTC. The whole variable domain, filled in from reference TRBV11-3 and TRBJ2-5, reads EAGVVQSPRYKIIEKKQPVAFWCNPISGHNTLYWYLQNLGQGPELLIRYENEEAVDDSQLPKDRFSAERLKGVDSTLKIQPAELGDSAVYLCASSPQTTGETQYFGPGTRLLVL.

This clonotype has only a few counts. A much bigger clone sits one base away, suggesting this may be a read error. The chain recombines TRBV2 with TRBJ2-3; 7 bases align to TRBD2. The germline V gene encodes CDR1 SNHLY and CDR2 FYNNEI. The CDR3 is made up of 15 amino acids. With V trimmed by 8 bases and J by 4 bases, 12 bases remained unmatched. CDR3 loop: CASGFGGGSADTQYF. In nucleotides, the CDR3 is TGTGCCAGCGGGTTTGGTGGCGGGAGTGCAGATACGCAGTATTTT.

This clonotype showed up many times. The chain links TRBV27 to TRBJ2-2; D is unresolved. The V gene's germline CDR1 is MNHEY and CDR2 SMNVEV (reference sequence). Trimming shortened V by 4 bases and J by 2 bases, and 5 bases separated the two germline ends. The CDR3 length is 13 residues. CDR3 protein: CASSSLNTGELFF. The CDR3, as DNA: TGTGCCAGCAGTTCTCTAAACACCGGGGAGCTGTTTTTT.